This record looks at one T cell receptor (beta chain) sequence and its context. Antigen specificity is unknown. This sample is drawn from a study of blood T cells in healthy people across ages. V was shortened by 7 bases and J by 3 bases, with 18 bases between the two germline ends. Germline V gives CDR1 SGHVS, CDR2 FQNEAQ. This CDR3 is built from 15 residues. Study results and limitations: A strong correlation was seen between TCR beta diversity and naive T cell percentage. Older age went with lower TCR beta diversity per million T cells, in a roughly linear way. What prevented conclusive comparison of naive and antigen-experienced cells was that PBMCs were unsorted.

Primed by a sample-barcoded 5' primer and a J-beta primer mix, a second PCR proceeded for about 6 to 12 cycles. TCRdb ran MiXCR on the 5' RACE reads and lists one entry per CDR3 protein. This sample has a few hundred thousand distinct CDR3 sequences; 27% occur once, and the top ten carry less than 20%. The TCR sequence derives from a woman aged 70-85 years in good health. The chain carries TRBV7-8 and TRBJ2-5; D unclear. The specimen sequenced was blood. This CDR3 reads CASTPFVTGEETQYF. CDR3 nucleotide sequence: TGTGCCAGCACGCCCTTTGTGACTGGGGAAGAGACCCAGTACTTC.